This T cell receptor beta chain was sequenced during a study of blood T cells in healthy people across ages. Notes on the study in general: Observed TCR beta diversity per million T cells went down as age went up. This fall followed a roughly linear course with age. Diversity was higher, and naive CD4+ cells more numerous, in long-lived donors than in aged donors.

Combining a sample-barcoded 5' primer with a J-beta primer mix, a second PCR ran for roughly 7 to 12 cycles. MiXCR was run by TCRdb on the 5' RACE reads, yielding one entry per CDR3 protein. This sample yields approximately 1,000,000 distinct CDR3 sequences, of which less than 45% are seen a single time; 10% to 15% belongs to the top ten. V was clipped by 5 bases and J by 6 bases, with 10 bases between them. This CDR3 region has 12 residues. The V gene's germline CDR1 is SEHNR and CDR2 FQNEAQ (reference sequence). A minimum of 7 million PBMCs was isolated per sample. Every sample gave at least 5 micrograms of total RNA when it was extracted. On this clonotype: Its matching antigen is unknown.

V usage is TRBV7-9 and J usage is TRBJ1-2; no clear D. Material: blood. This sequence originates from a man between 18 and 29 years old in good health. The CDR3 region has the DNA TGTGCCAGCAGCCGCTACTTAGATGGCTACACCTTC. It is translated as CASSRYLDGYTF.